The source of this TCR beta chain is a study of shared clonotypes between healthy human individuals. Researchers ran the assay at a deep level. Libraries were prepared by immunoSEQ multiplex PCR; TCRdb keeps only in-frame clonotypes and omits some of them. The table lists 2 million to 2.5 million clones, over 90% of them singletons. Trimming cost V 1 base and J 1 base, with 13 bases left between them. Germline-derived CDR1 and CDR2 are MDHEN and SYDVKM. This CDR3 has 16 residues. Division of CD4+ cells produced a CD45RA+ naive subset and a CD45RA-negative memory subset. This sequence originates from a man aged 18 to 30 in good health. Some clones in this sample may be carry-over from other donors' samples. The sequenced sample was naive CD4+ T cells from PBMCs. The subset was: CD45RA+ positively selected. The chain links TRBV28 to TRBJ1-1; D gene unclear. The CDR3 protein is CASSLYRGKGNTEAFF. DNA for the CDR3: TGTGCCAGCAGTTTATACCGGGGTAAGGGGAACACTGAAGCTTTCTTT.